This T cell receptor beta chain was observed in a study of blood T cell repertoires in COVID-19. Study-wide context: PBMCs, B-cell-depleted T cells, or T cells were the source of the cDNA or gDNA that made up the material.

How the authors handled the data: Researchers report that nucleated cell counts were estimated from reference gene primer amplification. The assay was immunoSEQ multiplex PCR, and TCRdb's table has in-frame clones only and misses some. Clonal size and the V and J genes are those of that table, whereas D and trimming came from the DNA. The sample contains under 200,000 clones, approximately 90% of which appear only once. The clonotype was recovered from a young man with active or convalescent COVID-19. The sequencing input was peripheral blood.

DNA of the CDR3: TGTGCCAGCAGCCCCCAGGATGATAATTCACCCCTCCACTTT. Encoded protein: CASSPQDDNSPLHF. The chain combines TRBV7-9 with TRBJ1-6; no firm D call. This CDR3 is 14 amino acids long. Germline V gene data show CDR1 as SEHNR and CDR2 as FQNEAQ (reference sequence). V gave up 5 bases and J gave up 5 bases, with 10 bases separating them.